This TCR beta chain emerged from a study of CD4 T cells in relation to SARS-CoV-2 and coronaviruses. Naive and memory CD4+ T cell DNA was deep-sequenced without culture. The table came from immunoSEQ multiplex PCR; TCRdb's copy has only in-frame clones and leaves some out. Among 55,000 to 70,000 clones, approximately 93% were seen once, and the ten largest hold under 0.25%. Study results and limitations: Monoreactive clones expanded significantly more to SARS-CoV-2 than crossreactive clones did. Memory recall responses, not primary responses primed in culture, are what the assay detects. Samples before the pandemic and after infection were not matched within any donor.

In regard to this clone: Its antigen is not identified.

Unexposed donor CD4+ T cells date from about 2011-2018, before the COVID-19 pandemic. V was pared by 6 bases and J by 5 bases, with 7 bases between. The CDR3 is made up of 11 amino acids. Germline CDR1 is ENHRY and CDR2 is SYGVKD. The sequencing sample was made of naive CD4+ T cells from PBMCs. Sample subset: naive CD4+ T cells isolated by negative enrichment. This clonotype originated in a human donor in good health. The rearrangement links TRBV10-3 to TRBJ1-1; D ambiguous. In DNA form, the CDR3 reads TGTGCCATCAGGGCGGCAACTGAAGCTTTCTTT. Translation: CAIRAATEAFF.